These 15 T cell receptor beta chains were sequenced from one sample in a study of Graves' ophthalmopathy and Graves' hyperthyroidism. RNA served as the template for amplifying TCR beta CDR3 regions. RT-PCR in the first round used HTBI primers; a second-round multiplex PCR followed. TCRdb ran MiXCR on the multiplex PCR reads and lists one entry per CDR3 protein. In the table there are fewer than 600,000 distinct CDR3 sequences, around 14% of which are singletons. Specimen: blood. These receptors originate from a young woman with Graves' ophthalmopathy.

A single count supports this clonotype. The CDR3 spells CAVGRVSHTGELFF. For the CDR3, the DNA is TGTGCCGTGGGCCGGGTCTCGCACACCGGGGAGCTGTTTTTT. The J gene is TRBJ2-2, the V gene TRBV2; D not resolved. The CDR3 contains 14 residues. Trimming shortened V by 11 bases and J by 3 bases, and 16 bases separated the two germline ends. Germline CDR1 and CDR2: SNHLY and FYNNEI. The full variable domain, completed using reference TRBV2 and TRBJ2-2, is EPEVTQTPSHQVTQMGQEVILRCVPISNHLYFYWYRQILGQKVEFLVSFYNNEISEKSEIFDDQFSVERPDGSNFTLKIRSTKLEDSAMYFCAVGRVSHTGELFFGEGSRLTVL.

This clonotype was detected ten times or more. The chain carries TRBV27 and TRBJ1-6, with 9 bases matching TRBD1. This CDR3 is 13 amino acids long. V was clipped by 8 bases and J by 7 bases; unmatched bases: 3. Germline V gene data show CDR1 as MNHEY and CDR2 as SMNVEV (reference sequence). The CDR3 DNA is TGTGCCAGCCAGACAGGGGGAAATTCACCCCTCCACTTT. Protein sequence: CASQTGGNSPLHF.

This clonotype was counted at least ten times. The chain is built from TRBV6-1 and TRBJ1-2; D call uncertain. CDR1 and CDR2 from the germline V gene are MNHNS and SASEGT. The CDR3 loop spans 15 amino acids. Between the trimmed V and J ends, which lost 7 bases and 2 bases, there was a span of 17 bases. CDR3 protein: CASTGAVMWNYGYTF. The CDR3 bases are TGTGCCAGCACGGGAGCAGTGATGTGGAACTATGGCTACACCTTC.

The rearrangement uses TRBV20-1 and TRBJ2-5; 9 bases map to TRBD1. V shed 3 bases, J shed 4 bases, and the junction held 9 bases outside the gene matches. This CDR3 is 15 amino acids long. Germline loops: CDR1 DFQATT, CDR2 SNEGSKA (reference sequence). In DNA form, the CDR3 reads TGCAGTGCTAGTCCGGGACAGGGAGGACGAGAGACCCAGTACTTC. It translates to CSASPGQGGRETQYF.

This clonotype has at least ten counts. The V gene is TRBV6-5, the J gene TRBJ2-7, with unresolved D. V lost 0 bases and J lost 5, with 11 bases in between. Germline V gene lookup returns CDR1 MNHEY and CDR2 SVGAGI. The CDR3 runs to 14 residues. In DNA form, the CDR3 reads TGTGCCAGCAGTTACTCGCCACGTTTCGACGAGCAGTACTTC. Encoded protein: CASSYSPRFDEQYF.

This clonotype was observed at least ten times. The chain uses TRBV5-1 and TRBJ2-2, with D uncertain. CDR1 is SGHRS and CDR2 is YFSETQ in the germline V gene. Trimming removed 2 bases at V and 3 bases at J, with 8 bases between. The CDR3 contains 14 residues. The CDR3 DNA is TGCGCCAGCAGCTTTAGTATGGACACCGGGGAGCTGTTTTTT. This sequence encodes CASSFSMDTGELFF.

This clonotype has a count of ten or more. This rearrangement joins TRBV27 to TRBJ1-6, with TRBD1 identical over 9 bases. The CDR3 consists of 16 residues. CDR1 and CDR2 (germline): MNHEY, SMNVEV (reference sequence). V was clipped by 5 bases and J by 9 bases; unmatched bases: 11. The CDR3 DNA follows: TGTGCCAGCAGTCTTTCAACAGGGGGCCGCAGTTCACCCCTCCACTTT. Residues: CASSLSTGGRSSPLHF.

The sample holds a few counts of this clonotype. V and J are TRBV12-3 or TRBV12-4 and TRBJ1-1; possible D gene TRBD1, 6 bases. CDR3 size: 15 residues. Trimming stripped 7 bases from V and 3 bases from J, with 18 bases between. The CDR3 bases are TGTGCCAGCACTGCCCGGACAGAAGCGGACACTGAAGCTTTCTTT. It yields the protein CASTARTEADTEAFF.

This clonotype came up many times. The CDR3 region has the DNA TGTGCCAGCAGTCGGGACACGTATAGCAATCAGCCCCAGCATTTT. Its translation: CASSRDTYSNQPQHF. V gene TRBV28 combines with J gene TRBJ1-5, with D possibly matching TRBD1 (6 bases). CDR3 length: 15 residues. V gave up 5 bases and J gave up 0 bases, with 11 bases separating them. Germline CDR1 MDHEN, CDR2 SYDVKM. Full variable domain (rest looked up from reference TRBV28 and TRBJ1-5): DVKVTQSSRYLVKRTGEKVFLECVQDMDHENMFWYRQDPGLGLRLIYFSYDVKMKEKGDIPEGYSVSREKKERFSLILESASTNQTSMYLCASSRDTYSNQPQHFGDGTRLSIL.

In DNA form, the CDR3 reads TGTGCCAGCAGTTTCACCATGACTAGTTCCGAGCAGTACTTC. Its translation is CASSFTMTSSEQYF. This rearrangement joins TRBV28 to TRBJ2-7; D may be TRBD2 (6 bases). The CDR3 length is 14 residues. Per germline, CDR1 MDHEN and CDR2 SYDVKM. Trimming pared 3 bases from V and 6 bases from J, leaving 15 bases between.

Many counts were recorded for this clonotype. This chain links TRBV12-3 or TRBV12-4 with TRBJ1-5; D uncertain. Deletions cut 8 bases from V and 9 bases from J, with 26 bases between. This CDR3 contains 16 residues. The CDR3 here is CASGTQFGDTSLPQHF. The CDR3 DNA reads TGTGCCAGCGGCACCCAGTTCGGTGATACCAGCCTGCCCCAGCATTTT.

This clonotype has at least ten counts. The V call is TRBV6-5, the J call TRBJ1-2; 7 nucleotides align to TRBD1. The ends lost 7 bases at V and 4 bases at J; junction bases unmatched: 6. This CDR3 is built from 13 residues. The germline gives CDR1 MNHEY, CDR2 SVGAGI. Here the CDR3 DNA reads TGTGCCAGCATTCAGGGGGTAGTCTATGGCTACACCTTC. Translating gives CASIQGVVYGYTF.

This clonotype was seen repeatedly, ten times or more. The genes are TRBV6-5 and TRBJ2-2; 9 bases agree with TRBD1. Unmatched junction bases numbered 7, after V lost 4 bases and J lost 7 bases. The CDR3 extends over 15 amino acids. Per germline, CDR1 MNHEY and CDR2 SVGAGI. CDR3 nucleotides: TGTGCCAGCAGTTTCGGGACAGGGTGGAGCGGGGAGCTGTTTTTT. Translated: CASSFGTGWSGELFF.

This chain connects TRBV30 to TRBJ2-5; 8 bases match TRBD2. Germline V gene lookup returns CDR1 GTSNPN and CDR2 SVGIG (reference sequence). CDR3 length equals 14 residues. Trimming cost V 4 bases and J 3 bases; bases outside gene matches: 7. This chain's CDR3 is CAWNNGREKETQYF. The CDR3 bases are TGTGCCTGGAATAACGGGAGGGAGAAAGAGACCCAGTACTTC.

This clonotype was recorded a few times. The chain employs TRBV7-9 and TRBJ1-5, with TRBD1 as a possible D gene (5 bases). Trimming left V 5 bases short and J 5 bases short, with 13 bases between. CDR1 and CDR2 from the germline V gene are SEHNR and FQNEAQ (reference sequence). This CDR3 spans 14 amino acids. The CDR3: CASSNAGWDQPQHF. The CDR3 DNA reads as TGTGCCAGCAGCAACGCAGGGTGGGATCAGCCCCAGCATTTT.